The 21 T cell receptor beta chains listed next were all sequenced from one sample in a study of blood T cells in healthy people across ages. It was with a sample-barcoded 5' primer and a J-beta primer mix that a second PCR of roughly 7 to 12 cycles was run. A single record per CDR3 protein comes from TCRdb applying MiXCR to the 5' RACE reads. The sample includes about 1.6 million distinct CDR3 sequences, roughly 32% of them seen just once. The sample was blood. The receptors originated from a woman aged 25 to 39 in good health.

The J gene is TRBJ1-5, the V gene TRBV12-3 or TRBV12-4; D is uncertain. This CDR3 contains 12 residues. V shed 2 bases and J shed 8 bases, with 7 bases lying between them. The chain's CDR3 is CASSLSSEPQHF. The CDR3 DNA reads as TGTGCCAGCAGTTTAAGTTCGGAGCCCCAGCATTTT.

For the CDR3, the DNA is TGCAGCGTTAGAGGGACTAGCGGGACCAATCGGCCACTCTACGAGCAGTACTTC. This encodes CSVRGTSGTNRPLYEQYF. The rearrangement uses TRBV29-1 and TRBJ2-7; 13 bases match TRBD2. This CDR3 contains 18 residues. The V gene's germline CDR1 is SQVTM and CDR2 ANQGSEA. J lost 3 bases, V lost 5 bases, and 16 bases had no gene match.

The rearrangement links TRBV4-1 to TRBJ1-2, with 7 bases identical to TRBD1. This CDR3 region has 16 residues. The V gene's germline CDR1 is MGHRA and CDR2 YSYEKL. The V and J ends lost 3 bases and 6 bases, in that order; junction bases with no gene match: 13. CDR3 in DNA: TGCGCCAGCAGCCAGGCTTCCTGGACAGGCCCGAATGGCTACACCTTC. Translating it yields CASSQASWTGPNGYTF.

This chain connects TRBV7-6 to TRBJ2-7; unclear D gene. CDR1 SGHVS and CDR2 FNYEAQ come from the germline V gene. With 4 bases removed from V and 4 bases from J, the gap between germline ends came to 11 bases. The CDR3 sequence is 13 residues long. The CDR3 is CASSSDDGYEQYF. The DNA for the CDR3 is TGTGCCAGCAGCTCCGATGATGGATACGAGCAGTACTTC.

The J gene is TRBJ1-2, the V gene TRBV7-8, with unresolved D. The germline CDR1 and CDR2 sequences are SGHVS and FQNEAQ. Trimming pared 8 bases from V and 3 bases from J, leaving 13 bases between. CDR3 length equals 13 residues. CDR3 nucleotide sequence: TGTGCCAGCGGAGAAATCTTGGACTATGGCTACACCTTC. This translates into CASGEILDYGYTF.

This chain connects TRBV21-1 to TRBJ2-6. TRBV21-1 is designated a pseudogene. The CDR3 loop spans 17 amino acids. CDR3 sequence: CASIKTLVRSGANVLTF. The CDR3 nucleotides read TGTGCCAGCATTAAAACGCTGGTTCGCTCTGGGGCCAACGTCCTGACTTTC.

A few counts support this clonotype. The V call is TRBV28, the J call TRBJ2-5; 8 nucleotides agree with TRBD1. Germline trimming cut 4 bases from V and 5 bases from J; bases unmatched to any gene: 9. Germline V gene sequence: CDR1 MDHEN, CDR2 SYDVKM. This CDR3 has 15 amino acids. CDR3 DNA sequence: TGTGCCAGCAGTTCGAGGACAGGGAGGTGGGAGACCCAGTACTTC. It translates to CASSSRTGRWETQYF.

This clonotype was seen a few times. This chain connects TRBV6-2 or TRBV6-3 to TRBJ2-3, with 9 positions matching TRBD2. The CDR3 totals 18 residues. Germline trimming cut 4 bases from V and 3 bases from J; bases unmatched to any gene: 14. CDR1 MNHEY and CDR2 SVGEGT come from the germline V gene. The CDR3 DNA reads TGTGCCAGCAGTTTAAGGCGGGGGGGCCCCGCTTGGACAGATACGCAGTATTTT. Translation gives CASSLRRGGPAWTDTQYF.

The rearrangement joins TRBV5-1 to TRBJ2-1; D is tentatively TRBD1 or TRBD2 (5 bases each). The CDR3 is 15 amino acids. Deletions cut 0 bases from V and 4 bases from J, with 11 bases between. CDR1 SGHRS and CDR2 YFSETQ come from the germline V gene. The CDR3 DNA follows: TGCGCCAGCAGCTTGGGGGAAGAGGGGTACAATGAGCAGTTCTTC. Its protein product is CASSLGEEGYNEQFF. The complete variable domain, with remaining parts taken from reference TRBV5-1 and TRBJ2-1, reads KAGVTQTPRYLIKTRGQQVTLSCSPISGHRSVSWYQQTPGQGLQFLFEYFSETQRNKGNFPGRFSGRQFSNSRSEMNVSTLELGDSALYLCASSLGEEGYNEQFFGPGTRLTVL.

The chain recombines TRBV18 with TRBJ2-3; 7 nucleotides match TRBD1. This CDR3 contains 18 residues. V trimming: 3 bases; J trimming: 1 base; junction bases outside the gene matches: 13. Germline CDR1 and CDR2: KGHSH and LQKENI. The CDR3 loop is CASSPRTGSGSGTDTQYF. The CDR3 coding sequence is TGTGCCAGCTCACCGCGGACAGGTTCCGGCTCGGGCACAGATACGCAGTATTTT. The variable domain in full, completed from reference TRBV18 and TRBJ2-3, reads NAGVMQNPRHLVRRRGQEARLRCSPMKGHSHVYWYRQLPEEGLKFMVYLQKENIIDESGMPKERFSAEFPKEGPSILRIQQVVRGDSAAYFCASSPRTGSGSGTDTQYFGPGTRLTVL.

The rearrangement links TRBV28 to TRBJ1-5; 8 positions agree with TRBD1. There are 15 residues in the CDR3. V lost 10 bases and J lost 7; bases outside the gene matches: 15. Germline CDR1 MDHEN, CDR2 SYDVKM. The CDR3 protein is CATSDRVDIGQPQHF. CDR3 DNA sequence: TGTGCCACCTCGGACAGGGTCGATATAGGGCAGCCCCAGCATTTT.

The sample holds a few counts of this clonotype. The chain couples TRBV12-3 or TRBV12-4 to TRBJ1-2; 9 bases are a match to TRBD1. V shed 6 bases, J shed 13 bases, and the junction held 9 bases outside the gene matches. This CDR3 region has 12 residues. CDR3 in amino acids: CASSLPGQGTTF. Written as DNA, the CDR3 is TGTGCCAGCAGCCTACCGGGACAGGGTACCACCTTC.

The chain uses TRBV2 and TRBJ1-5; TRBD1 might be the D (5 bases). The CDR3 spans 14 residues. V lost 8 bases and J lost 0, with 11 bases in between. The germline CDR1 and CDR2 sequences are SNHLY and FYNNEI. DNA of the CDR3: TGTGCCAGCCAGGGCGGGATTAGCAATCAGCCCCAGCATTTT. Amino acids: CASQGGISNQPQHF.

This clonotype was seen a single time. One end of the junction varies from germline; a read error may be responsible. CDR3 loop: CSTSPGRISYNSPLHF. CDR3 coding DNA: TGCAGTACTAGTCCAGGGAGGATTTCCTATAATTCACCCCTCCACTTT. V usage is TRBV20-1 and J usage is TRBJ1-6, with D maybe TRBD1 (5 bases). The CDR3 has 16 residues. Germline CDR1 is DFQATT and CDR2 is SNEGSKA (reference sequence).

V is TRBV20-1 and J is TRBJ2-7, with 8 bases fitting TRBD2. Unmatched junction bases numbered 12, after V lost 5 bases and J lost 0 bases. This CDR3 spans 16 amino acids. Germline values: CDR1 DFQATT, CDR2 SNEGSKA (reference sequence). CDR3: CSAARGGRESSYEQYF. The CDR3 DNA reads as TGCAGTGCTGCCCGGGGGGGGCGGGAGAGCTCCTACGAGCAGTACTTC.

This chain joins TRBV5-6 and TRBJ2-6, with TRBD1 matching over 7 bases. Germline CDR1 reads SGHDT; CDR2 reads YYEEEE. The V segment lost 4 bases and the J segment 0 bases; nucleotides outside the gene matches: 10. This CDR3 is built from 18 residues. The chain's CDR3 is CASSPLGTDHSGANVLTF. The CDR3 coding sequence is TGTGCCAGCAGCCCCCTGGGGACAGACCACTCTGGGGCCAACGTCCTGACTTTC.

V and J are TRBV12-3 or TRBV12-4 and TRBJ2-3, with 7 bases that match TRBD1. V dropped 5 bases and J dropped 4; count of bases not matched to a gene: 12. The CDR3 covers 16 residues. The CDR3 DNA reads TGTGCCAGCAGTACCCCGAGACAGGGAAACGCAGATACGCAGTATTTT. As protein: CASSTPRQGNADTQYF.

This clonotype was counted a few times. The chain uses TRBV20-1 and TRBJ2-5; 7 bases agree with TRBD1. Germline V gene data show CDR1 as DFQATT and CDR2 as SNEGSKA (reference sequence). This CDR3 is 14 amino acids long. Losses at the gene ends were 3 bases for V and 1 base for J; bases not matched to a gene: 5. In DNA, the CDR3 is TGCAGTGCTAGGAGGGGGCCCGGCCAAGAGACCCAGTACTTC. This sequence encodes CSARRGPGQETQYF.

This clonotype was seen a few times. The V and J genes are TRBV27 and TRBJ2-7; a weak D match, TRBD2 (7 bases). The V gene lost 9 bases and the J gene lost 3 bases, with 12 bases spanning the gap. Per the germline V gene, CDR1 is MNHEY and CDR2 is SMNVEV (reference sequence). The CDR3 spans 12 residues. The CDR3 reads CASKGGHYEQYF. CDR3 sequence (DNA): TGTGCCAGTAAGGGGGGGCACTACGAGCAGTACTTC.

Notes on this clonotype: The junction differs from germline at one of its ends, possibly a read error. The chain joins TRBV6-1 to TRBJ1-4; possibly TRBD1 for D (5 bases). CDR3 length: 15 amino acids. CDR1 and CDR2 (germline): MNHNS, SASEGT. CDR3 bases: TGTGGCAGCAGTGAAGCAGGGAGGGAAAATGAAAAACTGTTTTTT. Its protein product is CGSSEAGRENEKLFF.

This chain connects TRBV7-9 to TRBJ2-7; the match to TRBD2 covers 12 bases. This CDR3 spans 16 amino acids. Germline V gene sequence: CDR1 SEHNR, CDR2 FQNEAQ (reference sequence). V lost 0 bases and J lost 4; bases outside the gene matches: 4. The CDR3 loop reads CASSLATSGRTYEQYF. The CDR3 region has the DNA TGTGCCAGCAGCTTAGCCACTAGCGGGAGGACTTACGAGCAGTACTTC.